The 20 T cell receptor beta chains in this list originate from one sample, sequenced in a study of T-cell reconstitution after alpha-beta-depleted transplantation in children. Unique molecular identifiers were incorporated when the TCRbeta library was constructed. A single record per CDR3 protein comes from TCRdb applying MiXCR to the PCR reads. The repertoire holds fewer than 550,000 distinct CDR3 sequences, with around 15% as singletons. Sequencing was performed on PBMCs, mostly from graft donor cells, taken 360 days after TCRalphabeta/CD19-depleted stem cell transplant. These receptor sequences come from a boy in the first two years of life who had a stem cell transplant for Wiskott-Aldrich syndrome, so the T cells may come from the graft donor.

The chain uses TRBV3-1 and TRBJ2-7, with D perhaps matching TRBD2 (6 bases). This CDR3 is 14 amino acids long. V lost 4 bases, J lost 3 bases, and 13 bases lay in between. CDR1 and CDR2 from the germline V gene are LGHDT and YNNKEL (reference sequence). In DNA form, the CDR3 reads TGTGCCAGCAGCCGCGGGGTTGTAAACTACGAGCAGTACTTC. This translates into CASSRGVVNYEQYF.

V gene TRBV9 combines with J gene TRBJ2-2; D is ambiguous. V lost 4 bases to trimming and J lost 3 bases, with 13 bases between them. The CDR3 is made up of 15 amino acids. Germline V gives CDR1 SGDLS, CDR2 YYNGEE. CDR3 bases: TGTGCCAGCAGCTCCAGACCTCTCGACACCGGGGAGCTGTTTTTT. Amino acid sequence: CASSSRPLDTGELFF.

This clonotype turned up a few times. V is TRBV6-2 or TRBV6-3 and J is TRBJ2-2; D call uncertain. V gave up 7 bases and J gave up 7 bases, with 7 bases separating them. There are 11 residues in the CDR3. Germline V CDR1 and CDR2: MNHEY, SVGEGT. Here the CDR3 DNA reads TGTGCCAGCACTAGTGGCGGGGAGCTGTTTTTT. Encoded protein: CASTSGGELFF.

The CDR3 sequence is CASTDPSYEQYF. The DNA for the CDR3 is TGTGCCAGTACGGACCCAAGCTACGAGCAGTACTTC. The gene calls are TRBV6-6 and TRBJ2-7; D unclear. The V end was cut by 9 bases, the J end by 3 bases, with 12 bases between. There are 12 residues in the CDR3. Germline loops: CDR1 MNHNY, CDR2 SVGAGI (reference sequence).

The V call is TRBV6-1, the J call TRBJ2-2; 14 bases map to TRBD2. The CDR3 is 18 amino acids. V lost 5 bases, J lost 9 bases, and 14 bases stayed unmatched. The germline V gene encodes CDR1 MNHNS and CDR2 SASEGT. CDR3 in DNA: TGTGCCAGCAGTCGGGGACTAGCGGGGGTATGGATGGACAGGGAGCTGTTTTTT. The encoded protein is CASSRGLAGVWMDRELFF.

The CDR3 sequence is CATSDPGGLGNQPQHF. The CDR3 bases are TGTGCCACCAGTGACCCTGGAGGGTTGGGCAATCAGCCCCAGCATTTT. V is TRBV24-1 and J is TRBJ1-5; D unclear. V was shortened by 4 bases and J by 2 bases, with 14 bases between the two germline ends. This CDR3 is 16 amino acids long. The germline V gene encodes CDR1 KGHDR and CDR2 SFDVKD.

A few counts support this clonotype. The genes are TRBV5-1 and TRBJ2-5, with a weak D call TRBD1 (5 bases). Per germline, CDR1 SGHRS and CDR2 YFSETQ. V lost 1 base and J 4 bases, leaving 11 bases between the germline ends. The CDR3 runs to 14 residues. The CDR3 nucleotides are TGCGCCAGCAGCTTGCTAGGGGTCCGAGAGACCCAGTACTTC. This encodes CASSLLGVRETQYF.

In this sample, this clonotype turned up many times. CDR3 residues: CSATSGGADTQYF. The CDR3 DNA reads TGCAGTGCTACTAGCGGGGGGGCAGATACGCAGTATTTT. The chain uses TRBV20-1 and TRBJ2-3; TRBD2 agrees at 12 bases. CDR3 length: 13 amino acids. CDR1 DFQATT and CDR2 SNEGSKA come from the germline V gene (reference sequence). Trimming removed 4 bases from V and 4 bases from J; junction bases left unmatched: 0.

This chain joins TRBV20-1 and TRBJ2-1; D not resolved. The CDR3 length is 14 residues. Trimming left V 2 bases short and J 2 bases short, with 10 bases between. Germline lookup yields CDR1 DFQATT and CDR2 SNEGSKA (reference sequence). CDR3 region: CSARPGPTYNEQFF. The CDR3 DNA is TGCAGTGCTAGACCCGGGCCTACCTACAATGAGCAGTTCTTC.

The genes are TRBV7-6 and TRBJ1-2; tentative D call: TRBD1 (6 bases). Trimming took off 1 base at V and 3 bases at J, with 15 bases between the two ends. The CDR3 runs to 16 residues. The germline gives CDR1 SGHVS, CDR2 FNYEAQ. CDR3 DNA: TGTGCCAGCAGCTTAGGCCAGGGGAAAGACTACTATGGCTACACCTTC. It yields the protein CASSLGQGKDYYGYTF.

This clonotype was detected only a few times. The chain carries TRBV3-1 and TRBJ2-3, with D perhaps TRBD2 (5 bases). Germline CDR1 is LGHDT and CDR2 is YNNKEL (reference sequence). V was cut by 4 bases and J by 3 bases, with 17 bases left in between. The CDR3 extends over 16 amino acids. CDR3 amino acids: CASSPPGLARTDTQYF. Here the CDR3 DNA reads TGTGCCAGCAGCCCCCCGGGATTAGCGAGGACAGATACGCAGTATTTT.

The V gene is TRBV19, the J gene TRBJ2-2, with D hard to call. This CDR3 spans 14 amino acids. Trimming removed 1 base from V and 3 bases from J, with 6 bases in between. Germline lookup yields CDR1 LNHDA and CDR2 SQIVND (reference sequence). For the CDR3, the DNA is TGTGCCAGTAGTATAGGTGGGGACACCGGGGAGCTGTTTTTT. Protein: CASSIGGDTGELFF.

This rearrangement joins TRBV7-9 to TRBJ2-1; TRBD2 matches 10 bases. V dropped 5 bases and J dropped 8; count of bases not matched to a gene: 9. In germline, CDR1 is SEHNR, CDR2 FQNEAQ (reference sequence). The CDR3 has 15 amino acids. In DNA form, the CDR3 reads TGTGCCAGCAGCCATACTAGCGGGGTACACTATGAGCAGTTCTTC. Protein: CASSHTSGVHYEQFF.

This clonotype was observed a few times. The chain uses TRBV6-4 and TRBJ1-2, with TRBD1 as a possible D gene (5 bases). This CDR3 contains 13 residues. Germline V gene lookup returns CDR1 MRHNA and CDR2 SNTAGT. V lost 4 bases, J lost 8 bases, and 14 bases lay in between. CDR3 in DNA: TGTGCCAGCAGTGCCTCAGGGACGGGGGGCTACACCTTC. Protein: CASSASGTGGYTF.

The CDR3 protein is CASSRTGGTYEQYF. DNA for the CDR3: TGTGCCAGCAGCCGGACAGGGGGCACCTACGAGCAGTACTTC. The chain couples TRBV3-1 to TRBJ2-7; 11 nucleotides line up with TRBD1. V shed 4 bases, J shed 2 bases, and the junction held 1 base outside the gene matches. In germline, CDR1 is LGHDT, CDR2 YNNKEL (reference sequence). The CDR3 consists of 14 residues.

The CDR3 bases are TGTGCCAGCAGCCACACTTCGATCCTAGGACAGGGGAGAGATGAGCAGTTCTTC. As protein: CASSHTSILGQGRDEQFF. The rearrangement joins TRBV11-1 to TRBJ2-1, with 9 bases lining up with TRBD1. J was trimmed by 8 bases and V by 5 bases; bases with no gene match: 19. Germline V gives CDR1 SGHAT, CDR2 FQDESV (reference sequence). This CDR3 contains 18 residues.

This clonotype was seen a few times. The V gene is TRBV6-4, the J gene TRBJ2-2; 11 bases are shared with TRBD1. The ends lost 4 bases at V and 3 bases at J; junction bases unmatched: 10. The germline CDR1 and CDR2 sequences are MRHNA and SNTAGT. This CDR3 is 18 amino acids long. The CDR3: CASSAARDRGVYTGELFF. CDR3 in DNA: TGTGCCAGCAGTGCTGCGAGGGACAGGGGGGTATACACCGGGGAGCTGTTTTTT.

This rearrangement joins TRBV11-2 to TRBJ2-3; maybe TRBD2 (6 bases). V was pared by 5 bases and J by 2 bases, with 11 bases between. The CDR3 runs 14 residues. Per the germline V gene, CDR1 is SGHAT and CDR2 is FQNNGV. This CDR3 reads CASSKTSFTDTQYF. The CDR3 DNA reads TGTGCCAGCAGCAAGACTAGTTTCACAGATACGCAGTATTTT.

The V gene is TRBV4-2, the J gene TRBJ2-5, with 10 bases aligning to TRBD2. The CDR3 totals 17 residues. With V trimmed by 1 base and J by 5 bases, 10 bases remained unmatched. Per the germline V gene, CDR1 is LGHNA and CDR2 is YNFKEQ. In DNA, the CDR3 is TGTGCCAGCAGCCAAGTCACTCTAGCGGGGGTAGGGGAGACCCAGTACTTC. As protein: CASSQVTLAGVGETQYF.

This clonotype was seen only a few times. The chain combines TRBV20-1 with TRBJ1-1; D perhaps matches TRBD1 (6 bases). Trimming took off 2 bases at V and 4 bases at J, with 11 bases between the two ends. The CDR3 runs to 13 residues. Germline CDR1 reads DFQATT; CDR2 reads SNEGSKA (reference sequence). CDR3 DNA: TGCAGTGCTAGATCCCGACAGGCCACTGAAGCTTTCTTT. It codes for CSARSRQATEAFF.